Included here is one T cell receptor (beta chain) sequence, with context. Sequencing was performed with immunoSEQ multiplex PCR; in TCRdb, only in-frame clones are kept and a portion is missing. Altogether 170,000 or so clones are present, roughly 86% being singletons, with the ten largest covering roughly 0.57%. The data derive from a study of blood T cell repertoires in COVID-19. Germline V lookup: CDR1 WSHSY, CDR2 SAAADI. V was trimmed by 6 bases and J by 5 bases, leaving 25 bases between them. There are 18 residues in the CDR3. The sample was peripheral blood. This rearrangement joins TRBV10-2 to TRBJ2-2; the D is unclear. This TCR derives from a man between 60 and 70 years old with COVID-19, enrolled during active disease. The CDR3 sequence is CASRTLYESKVETGELFF. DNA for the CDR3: TGCGCCAGCAGGACCTTGTACGAATCTAAGGTGGAGACCGGGGAGCTGTTTTTT.